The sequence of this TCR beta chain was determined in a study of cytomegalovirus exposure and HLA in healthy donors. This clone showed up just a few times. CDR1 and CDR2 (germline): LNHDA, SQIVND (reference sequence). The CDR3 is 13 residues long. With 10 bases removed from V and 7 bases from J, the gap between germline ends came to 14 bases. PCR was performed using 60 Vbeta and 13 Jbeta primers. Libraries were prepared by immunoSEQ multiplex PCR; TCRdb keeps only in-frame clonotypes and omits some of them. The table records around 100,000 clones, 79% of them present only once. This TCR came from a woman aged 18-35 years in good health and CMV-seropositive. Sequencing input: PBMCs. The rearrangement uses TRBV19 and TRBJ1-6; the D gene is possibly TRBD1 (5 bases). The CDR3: CATHDRSNSPLHF. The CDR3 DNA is TGTGCCACTCATGACAGAAGCAATTCACCCCTCCACTTT.